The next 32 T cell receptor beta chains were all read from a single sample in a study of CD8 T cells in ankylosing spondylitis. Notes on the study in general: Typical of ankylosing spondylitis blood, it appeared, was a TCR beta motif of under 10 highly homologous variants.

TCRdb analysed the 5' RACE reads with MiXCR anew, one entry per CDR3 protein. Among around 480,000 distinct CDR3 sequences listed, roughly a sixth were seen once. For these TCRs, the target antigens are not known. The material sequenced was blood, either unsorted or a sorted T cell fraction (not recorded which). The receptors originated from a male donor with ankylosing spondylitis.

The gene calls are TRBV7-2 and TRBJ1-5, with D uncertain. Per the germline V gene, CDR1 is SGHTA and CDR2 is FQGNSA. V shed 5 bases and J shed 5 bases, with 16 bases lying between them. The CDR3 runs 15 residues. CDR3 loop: CASSLGNGRDQPQHF. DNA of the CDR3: TGTGCCAGCAGCCTAGGGAATGGGAGGGATCAGCCCCAGCATTTT.

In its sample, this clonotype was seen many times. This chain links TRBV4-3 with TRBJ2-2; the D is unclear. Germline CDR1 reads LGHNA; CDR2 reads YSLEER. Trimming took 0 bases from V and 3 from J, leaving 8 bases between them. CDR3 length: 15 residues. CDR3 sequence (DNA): TGCGCCAGCAGCCAAGAGTACGGGCACACCGGGGAGCTGTTTTTT. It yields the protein CASSQEYGHTGELFF.

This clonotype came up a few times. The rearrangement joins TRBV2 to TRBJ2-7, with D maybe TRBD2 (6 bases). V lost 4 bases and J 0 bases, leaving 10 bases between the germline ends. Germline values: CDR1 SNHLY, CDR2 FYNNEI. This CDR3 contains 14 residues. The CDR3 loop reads CASSGGIPSYEQYF. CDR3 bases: TGTGCCAGCAGTGGCGGGATACCCTCCTACGAGCAGTACTTC.

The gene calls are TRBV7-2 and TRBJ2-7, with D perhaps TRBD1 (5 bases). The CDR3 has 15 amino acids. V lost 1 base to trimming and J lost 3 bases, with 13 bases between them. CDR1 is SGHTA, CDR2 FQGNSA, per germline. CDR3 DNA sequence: TGTGCCAGCAGCTTAGGTGAGGCAGGGAACTACGAGCAGTACTTC. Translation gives CASSLGEAGNYEQYF.

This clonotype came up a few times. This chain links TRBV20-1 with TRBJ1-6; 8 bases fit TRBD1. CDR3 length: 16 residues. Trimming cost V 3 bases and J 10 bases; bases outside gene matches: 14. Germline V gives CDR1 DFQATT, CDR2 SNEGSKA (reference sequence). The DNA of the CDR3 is TGCAGTGCTAGCGGGGGACCGACAGGGGCGTCATCACCCCTCCACTTT. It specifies CSASGGPTGASSPLHF.

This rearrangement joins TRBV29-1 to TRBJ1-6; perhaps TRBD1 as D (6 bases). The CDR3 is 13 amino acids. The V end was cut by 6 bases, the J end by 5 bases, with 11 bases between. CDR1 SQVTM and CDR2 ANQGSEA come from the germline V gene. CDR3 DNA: TGCAGCGTGGCAACAGGGAATAATTCACCCCTCCACTTT. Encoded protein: CSVATGNNSPLHF.

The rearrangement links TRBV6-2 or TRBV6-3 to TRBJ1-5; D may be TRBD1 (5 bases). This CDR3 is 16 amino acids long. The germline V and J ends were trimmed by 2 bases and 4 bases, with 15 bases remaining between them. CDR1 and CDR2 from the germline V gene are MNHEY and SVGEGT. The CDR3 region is CASSYRDVTLNQPQHF. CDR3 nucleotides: TGTGCCAGCAGTTACCGGGACGTAACACTTAATCAGCCCCAGCATTTT.

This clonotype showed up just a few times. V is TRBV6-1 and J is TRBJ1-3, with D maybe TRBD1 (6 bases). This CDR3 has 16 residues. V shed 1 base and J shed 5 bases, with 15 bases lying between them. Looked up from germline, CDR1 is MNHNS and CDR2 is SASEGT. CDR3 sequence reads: CASSEGFGGRRNTIYF. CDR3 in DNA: TGTGCCAGCAGTGAAGGGTTCGGGGGGCGTCGAAACACCATATATTTT.

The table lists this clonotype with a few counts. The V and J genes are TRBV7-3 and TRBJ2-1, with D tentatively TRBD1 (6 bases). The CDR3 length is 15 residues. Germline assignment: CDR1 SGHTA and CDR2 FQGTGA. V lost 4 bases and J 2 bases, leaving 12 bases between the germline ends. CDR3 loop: CASSSRGAAYNEQFF. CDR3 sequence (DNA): TGTGCCAGCAGCTCCAGGGGTGCTGCCTACAATGAGCAGTTCTTC.

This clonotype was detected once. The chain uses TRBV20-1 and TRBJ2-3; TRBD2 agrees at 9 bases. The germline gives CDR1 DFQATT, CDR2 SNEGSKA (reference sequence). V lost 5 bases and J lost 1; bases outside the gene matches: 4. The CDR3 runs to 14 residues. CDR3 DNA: TGCAGTGCTCCCCCTAGCGGGGGCACAGATACGCAGTATTTT. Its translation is CSAPPSGGTDTQYF.

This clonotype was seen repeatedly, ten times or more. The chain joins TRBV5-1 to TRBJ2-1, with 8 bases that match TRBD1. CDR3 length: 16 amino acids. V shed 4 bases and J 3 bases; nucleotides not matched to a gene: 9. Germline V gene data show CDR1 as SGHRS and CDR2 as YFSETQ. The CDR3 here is CASSRGRTGIYNEQFF. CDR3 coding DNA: TGCGCCAGCAGCCGTGGGCGGACAGGGATCTACAATGAGCAGTTCTTC.

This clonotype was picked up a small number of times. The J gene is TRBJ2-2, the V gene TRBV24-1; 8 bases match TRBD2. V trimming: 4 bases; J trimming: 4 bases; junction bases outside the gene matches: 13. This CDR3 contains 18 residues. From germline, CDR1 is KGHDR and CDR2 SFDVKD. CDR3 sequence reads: CATSDTARGGIGTGELFF. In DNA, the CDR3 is TGTGCCACCAGTGACACCGCCCGGGGGGGGATAGGCACCGGGGAGCTGTTTTTT.

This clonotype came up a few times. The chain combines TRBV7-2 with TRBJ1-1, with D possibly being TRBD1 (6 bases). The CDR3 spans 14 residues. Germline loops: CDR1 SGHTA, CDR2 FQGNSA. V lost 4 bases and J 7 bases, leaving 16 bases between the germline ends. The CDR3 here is CASSYGGRTVEAFF. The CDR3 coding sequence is TGTGCCAGCAGCTACGGGGGCCGGACAGTTGAAGCTTTCTTT.

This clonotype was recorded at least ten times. The CDR3 protein is CASSYQTGSNYGYTF. The CDR3 bases are TGTGCCAGCAGCTACCAAACAGGGAGTAACTATGGCTACACCTTC. This chain connects TRBV7-2 to TRBJ1-2; perhaps TRBD1 as D (6 bases). The CDR3 is 15 amino acids. Germline assignment: CDR1 SGHTA and CDR2 FQGNSA. V lost 4 bases, J lost 1 base, and 13 bases lay in between.

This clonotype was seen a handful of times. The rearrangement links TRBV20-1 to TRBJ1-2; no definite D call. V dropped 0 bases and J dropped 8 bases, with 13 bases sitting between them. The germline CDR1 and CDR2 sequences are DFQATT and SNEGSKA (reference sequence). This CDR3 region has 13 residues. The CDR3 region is CSARDGTVWGYTF. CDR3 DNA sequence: TGCAGTGCTAGAGATGGAACGGTGTGGGGCTACACCTTC.

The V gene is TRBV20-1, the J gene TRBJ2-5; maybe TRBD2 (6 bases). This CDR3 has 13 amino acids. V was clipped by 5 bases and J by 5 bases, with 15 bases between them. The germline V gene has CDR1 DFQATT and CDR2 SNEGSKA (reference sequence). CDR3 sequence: CSAPGTAGETQYF. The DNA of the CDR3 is TGCAGTGCTCCCGGGACGGCGGGGGAGACCCAGTACTTC.

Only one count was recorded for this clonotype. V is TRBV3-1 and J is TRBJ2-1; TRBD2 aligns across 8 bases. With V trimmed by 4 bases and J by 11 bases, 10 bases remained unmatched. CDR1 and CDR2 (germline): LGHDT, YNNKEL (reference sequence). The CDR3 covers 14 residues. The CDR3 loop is CASSLTSGGGKQFF. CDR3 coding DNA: TGTGCCAGCAGCCTCACAAGCGGGGGCGGAAAGCAGTTCTTC.

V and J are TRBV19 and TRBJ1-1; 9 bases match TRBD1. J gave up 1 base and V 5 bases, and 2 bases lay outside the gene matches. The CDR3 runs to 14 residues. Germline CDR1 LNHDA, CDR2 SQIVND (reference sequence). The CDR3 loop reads CASSRDRENTEAFF. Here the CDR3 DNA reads TGTGCCAGTAGTCGGGACAGGGAGAACACTGAAGCTTTCTTT.

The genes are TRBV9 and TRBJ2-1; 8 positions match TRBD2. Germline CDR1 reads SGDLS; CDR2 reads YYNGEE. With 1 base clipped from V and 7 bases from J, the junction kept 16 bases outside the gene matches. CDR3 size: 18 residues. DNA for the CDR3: TGTGCCAGCAGCGTACCTGAAACTACCAGCGGGAGAAATAATGAGCAGTTCTTC. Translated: CASSVPETTSGRNNEQFF.

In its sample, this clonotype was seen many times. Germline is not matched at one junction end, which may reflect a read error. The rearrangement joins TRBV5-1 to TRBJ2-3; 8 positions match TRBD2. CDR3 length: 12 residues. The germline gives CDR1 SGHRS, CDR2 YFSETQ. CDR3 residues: CASSLDSGMANF. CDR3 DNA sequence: TGCGCCAGCAGCTTGGATAGCGGGATGGCGAATTTT.

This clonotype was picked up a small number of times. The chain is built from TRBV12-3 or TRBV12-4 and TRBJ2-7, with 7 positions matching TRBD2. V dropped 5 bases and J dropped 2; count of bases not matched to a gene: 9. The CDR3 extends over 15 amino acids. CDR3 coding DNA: TGTGCCAGCAGTCCCGGGGGGTATTCACCCTACGAGCAGTACTTC. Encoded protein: CASSPGGYSPYEQYF.

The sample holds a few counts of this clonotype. The CDR3 DNA follows: TGTGCCAGCAGTGATGGACAGGGTAGTCGAGACACTGAAGCTTTCTTT. It encodes CASSDGQGSRDTEAFF. The chain combines TRBV2 with TRBJ1-1, with 8 bases aligning to TRBD1. Germline assignment: CDR1 SNHLY and CDR2 FYNNEI. There are 16 residues in the CDR3. Trimming at V came to 3 bases and at J to 3 bases, leaving 9 bases not matched to a gene.

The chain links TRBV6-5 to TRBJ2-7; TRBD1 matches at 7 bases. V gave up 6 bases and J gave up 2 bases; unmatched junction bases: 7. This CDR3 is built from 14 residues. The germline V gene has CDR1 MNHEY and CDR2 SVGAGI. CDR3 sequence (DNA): TGTGCCAGCAGCTATGGCGGACAGGCCTACGAGCAGTACTTC. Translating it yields CASSYGGQAYEQYF.

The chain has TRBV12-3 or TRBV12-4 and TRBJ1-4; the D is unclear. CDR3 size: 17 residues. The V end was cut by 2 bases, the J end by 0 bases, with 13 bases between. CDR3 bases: TGTGCCAGCAGTTTATCGCTAGCGGGTGCAACTAATGAAAAACTGTTTTTT. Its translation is CASSLSLAGATNEKLFF.

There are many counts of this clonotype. Here the CDR3 DNA reads TGTGCCAGTGCCCTCGGGTTCAGGAATGAAAAACTGTTTTTT. Its translation: CASALGFRNEKLFF. The J gene is TRBJ1-4, the V gene TRBV6-1, with D uncertain. With 9 bases removed from V and 5 bases from J, the gap between germline ends came to 16 bases. The CDR3 extends over 14 amino acids. Germline CDR1 reads MNHNS; CDR2 reads SASEGT.

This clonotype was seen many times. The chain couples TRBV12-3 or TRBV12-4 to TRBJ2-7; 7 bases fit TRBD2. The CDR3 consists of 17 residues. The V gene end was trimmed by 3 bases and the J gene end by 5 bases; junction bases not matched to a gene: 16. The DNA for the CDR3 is TGTGCCAGCAGTTTCATAGCGCCCAGCGGGATCCTTAACGAGCAGTACTTC. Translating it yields CASSFIAPSGILNEQYF.

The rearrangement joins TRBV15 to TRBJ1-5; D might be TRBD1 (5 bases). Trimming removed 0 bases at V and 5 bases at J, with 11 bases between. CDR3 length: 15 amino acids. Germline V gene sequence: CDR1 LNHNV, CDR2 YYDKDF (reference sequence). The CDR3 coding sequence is TGTGCCACCAGCAGAGATGGAGAGGGGTATCAGCCCCAGCATTTT. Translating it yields CATSRDGEGYQPQHF.

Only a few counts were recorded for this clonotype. CDR3 in amino acids: CASSSQGYNSPLHF. Written as DNA, the CDR3 is TGTGCCAGCAGTAGTCAAGGATACAATTCACCCCTCCACTTT. V usage is TRBV7-9 and J usage is TRBJ1-6; the D is unclear. With 6 bases removed from V and 7 bases from J, the gap between germline ends came to 13 bases. CDR3 length equals 14 residues. Germline CDR1 and CDR2: SEHNR and FQNEAQ (reference sequence).

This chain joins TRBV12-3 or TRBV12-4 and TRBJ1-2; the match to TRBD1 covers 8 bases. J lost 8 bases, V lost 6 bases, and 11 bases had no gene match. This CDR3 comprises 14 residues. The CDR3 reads CASRVGQGVGGYTF. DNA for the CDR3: TGTGCCAGCAGGGTAGGACAGGGAGTGGGCGGCTACACCTTC.

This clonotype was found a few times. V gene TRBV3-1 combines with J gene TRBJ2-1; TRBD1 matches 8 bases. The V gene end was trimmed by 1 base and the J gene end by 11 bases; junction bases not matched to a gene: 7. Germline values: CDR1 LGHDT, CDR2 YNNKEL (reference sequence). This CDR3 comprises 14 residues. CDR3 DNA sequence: TGTGCCAGCAGCCAAGGGCGGACAGGGCGCAAGCAGTTCTTC. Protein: CASSQGRTGRKQFF.

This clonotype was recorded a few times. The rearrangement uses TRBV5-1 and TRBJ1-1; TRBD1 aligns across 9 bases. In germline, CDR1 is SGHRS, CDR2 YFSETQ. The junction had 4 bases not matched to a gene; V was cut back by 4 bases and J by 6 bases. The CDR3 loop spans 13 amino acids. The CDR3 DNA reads TGCGCCAGCAGCCAACGGACAGGGGCTGAAGCTTTCTTT. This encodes CASSQRTGAEAFF.

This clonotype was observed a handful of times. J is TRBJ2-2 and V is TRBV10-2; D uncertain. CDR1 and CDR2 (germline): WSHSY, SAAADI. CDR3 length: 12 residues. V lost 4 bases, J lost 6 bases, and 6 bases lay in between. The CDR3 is CASSAYPGELFF. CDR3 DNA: TGCGCCAGCAGTGCCTATCCCGGGGAGCTGTTTTTT.